The rows below give T cell receptor beta chains drawn from one sample of a study of cytomegalovirus exposure and HLA in healthy donors. This table comes from immunoSEQ multiplex PCR, and its TCRdb copy is limited to in-frame clones, with some not included. The table lists some 150,000 clones, roughly four fifths of them singletons, with about 3.2% in the top ten. Material for sequencing was PBMCs. The receptor source for this set is a man between 18 and 29 years old in good health and CMV-seropositive. CDR3s include the opening cysteine and the closing phenylalanine or tryptophan. Fields, in order: clone size, V gene, J gene, D gene, CDR3 protein, CDR3 DNA. A D gene is named only where the DNA matches it firmly. Only part of the rows carry a size: once, few, many, or a class if the clone is expanded.

>-|TRBV30|TRBJ1-1|-
CAWKGQLNTEAFF
TGTGCCTGGAAAGGACAGCTGAACACTGAAGCTTTCTTT
>-|TRBV5-8|TRBJ1-1|-
CASTLLPTVNTEAFF
TGTGCCAGCACCTTGCTACCGACAGTGAACACTGAAGCTTTCTTT
>-|TRBV11-2|TRBJ2-5|TRBD2
CASSFDLAGQETQYF
TGTGCCAGCAGCTTCGATTTAGCGGGCCAAGAGACCCAGTACTTC
>-|TRBV6-5|TRBJ1-4|TRBD1
CASSEGQGAEKLFF
TGTGCCAGCAGTGAAGGACAGGGGGCTGAAAAACTGTTTTTT
>once|TRBV7-8|TRBJ2-5|TRBD2
CASTGGGGPGETQYF
TGTGCCAGCACCGGGGGGGGAGGGCCGGGAGAGACCCAGTACTTC
>-|TRBV5-1|TRBJ2-7|-
CASSFDREVYEQYF
TGCGCCAGCAGCTTCGACAGGGAGGTTTACGAGCAGTACTTC
>few|TRBV9|TRBJ2-1|-
CASSTDSHEQFF
TGTGCCAGCAGCACCGACAGTCATGAGCAGTTCTTC
>-|TRBV11-2|TRBJ2-3|TRBD2
CASSSSSGTGTDTQYF
TGTGCCAGCAGCTCCAGTAGCGGGACTGGCACAGATACGCAGTATTTT
>-|TRBV6-1|TRBJ1-1|-
CASTPGGRGAFF
TGTGCCAGCACCCCCGGGGGGCGCGGGGCTTTCTTT
>-|TRBV27|TRBJ1-2|TRBD1
CASSLFSDRGLFYGYTF
TGTGCCAGCAGTTTATTTTCCGACAGGGGGCTTTTCTATGGCTACACCTTC
>-|TRBV9|TRBJ2-6|TRBD2
CASSVSSGRAGANVLTF
TGTGCCAGCAGCGTCTCCAGCGGGAGGGCTGGGGCCAACGTCCTGACTTTC
>-|TRBV6-1|TRBJ1-1|-
CASSDNGLLNTEAFF
TGTGCCAGCAGTGATAACGGACTTTTGAACACTGAAGCTTTCTTT
>-|TRBV6-6|TRBJ1-1|-
CASSVQGRTEAFF
TGTGCCAGCAGCGTACAGGGACGGACTGAAGCTTTCTTT
>-|TRBV6-5|TRBJ1-5|-
CASSYSGGAGQPQHF
TGTGCCAGCAGTTACTCGGGGGGGGCAGGGCAGCCCCAGCATTTT
>-|TRBV6-1|TRBJ2-7|TRBD1
CASHGQGILSYEQYF
TGTGCCAGCCACGGACAGGGGATCTTATCCTACGAGCAGTACTTC
>few|TRBV14|TRBJ2-1|TRBD2
CASSQVSSGRWNEQFF
TGTGCCAGCAGCCAAGTCTCGAGCGGGAGGTGGAATGAGCAGTTCTTC
>-|TRBV19|TRBJ2-7|TRBD2
CASRQRELSYEQYF
TGTGCCAGTAGGCAGCGGGAGCTGTCCTACGAGCAGTACTTC
>-|TRBV6-1|TRBJ2-4|TRBD1
CASSEVVTGNFQYF
TGTGCCAGCAGTGAAGTCGTGACAGGGAACTTTCAGTACTTC
>-|TRBV18|TRBJ1-1|TRBD1
CASSRTGDWGEAFF
TGTGCCAGCTCACGGACAGGGGATTGGGGTGAAGCTTTCTTT
>-|TRBV10-1|TRBJ1-1|-
CASSDAGLNTEAFF
TGCGCCAGCAGTGACGCAGGGTTGAACACTGAAGCTTTCTTT
>few|TRBV19|TRBJ2-7|TRBD1
CASSHPPTGVYEQYF
TGTGCCAGTAGTCATCCCCCTACAGGGGTTTACGAGCAGTACTTC
>-|TRBV5-3|TRBJ2-1|TRBD2
CARSLVWTSDLEEQFF
TGTGCCAGAAGCTTGGTTTGGACTAGCGATCTGGAGGAGCAGTTCTTC
>-|TRBV10-3|TRBJ2-7|-
CAIRSGSSSYEQYF
TGTGCCATCAGGTCCGGGAGCAGCTCCTACGAGCAGTACTTC
>-|TRBV6-1|TRBJ1-2|-
CASSEERGSANYGYTF
TGTGCCAGCAGTGAAGAAAGGGGGAGCGCTAACTATGGCTACACCTTC
>-|TRBV27|TRBJ1-2|-
CASGVGSSWDGYTF
TGTGCCAGTGGCGTCGGGTCGTCCTGGGATGGCTACACCTTC
>-|TRBV5-8|TRBJ2-3|-
CASTDSRGFDTQYF
TGTGCCAGCACCGACTCTAGGGGGTTCGATACGCAGTATTTT
>-|TRBV27|TRBJ2-7|-
CASSLASSAYEQYF
TGTGCCAGCAGTTTAGCTTCTAGCGCGTACGAGCAGTACTTC
>-|TRBV19|TRBJ1-1|TRBD1
CASSTGQMNTEAFF
TGTGCCAGTAGTACGGGACAGATGAACACTGAAGCTTTCTTT
>-|TRBV13|TRBJ2-3|TRBD2
CASSNLMAGVLTDTQYF
TGTGCCAGCAGCAACCTTATGGCGGGAGTTCTGACAGATACGCAGTATTTT